This TCR beta chain was identified during a study of Graves' ophthalmopathy and Graves' hyperthyroidism (dated by TCRdb to the late 2010s). About the study as a whole: A patient counted as having stable hyperthyroidism if there was no progression to ophthalmopathy within 18 months of follow-up. In roughly 6 hyperthyroidism patients, the T-cell repertoires found in thyroid tissue were compared with those found in blood. An independent validation cohort was composed of approximately 18 hyperthyroidism patients and around 16 patients who later progressed from hyperthyroidism to ophthalmopathy. In total, approximately 140 blood samples were TCR-sequenced: around 42 ophthalmopathy, 75 hyperthyroidism and 17 hyperthyroidism-to-ophthalmopathy patients. To explore V-J signatures that separate ophthalmopathy from hyperthyroidism, a discovery set of more than 95 patients was enrolled, consisting of fewer than 45 with ophthalmopathy and some 56 with stable hyperthyroidism. TCR beta repertoire signatures were used to distinguish Graves' ophthalmopathy from Graves' hyperthyroidism and to predict progression to ophthalmopathy. After sampling, hyperthyroidism patients received methimazole starting at 30 mg daily, and ophthalmopathy patients received high-dose intravenous methylprednisolone. Broad study findings and their caveats: Sample size was not statistically predetermined, and group allocation was not concealed from the investigators. The 13-signature model separated ophthalmopathy from stable hyperthyroidism with roughly 88% sensitivity and almost 84% specificity in cross-validation, and 80%/75% in the test set. In validation, the model predicted ophthalmopathy progression with about 71% sensitivity and approximately 78% specificity; about a dozen predicted patients were CT-confirmed with GO in a median of 6.5 months. Most expanded thyroid clonotypes with frequency above 0.001 were also detected in blood, suggesting blood repertoires may reflect the thyroid immune response.

A word on this clonotype: The target of this receptor is not known. The junction does not match germline at one end; this may be a read error.

TCR beta CDR3 regions were amplified from RNA transcripts for repertoire sequencing. The first round of RT-PCR was done with HTBI primers and the Qiagen OneStep RT-PCR kit, and was followed by a second round of multiplex PCR, then size selection and purification. The libraries underwent paired-end sequencing with 100 bp reads on an Illumina HiSeq2000. The original methods were these. SOAPnuke was used to process the reads, throwing out any read that had adapters, had uncalled bases, had a mean Phred below 15, or lacked an exact constant-primer or identifier match. COPE v1.2.5 was used to merge high-quality paired reads. Each unique nucleotide sequence was defined as a clonotype, and clonotypes were aligned to IMGT TRB V, D and J references with MiTCR v1.1. The analysis was limited to V-J combinations with a frequency above 0.0001, which together covered over 99% of the repertoires. A TCR clonal expansion and chaos score per V-J combination was defined as the ratio of F50 clonal expansion to chaos observed in the TCRdist matrix. Welch's t-statistics and random forest were used to reduce the features to approximately 13 V-J combinations, which were then used as input to a naive Bayes classifier. The Morisita-Horn index was used to measure how similar the thyroid and blood repertoires were. TCRdb reran the public reads through fastp at Q25 and MiXCR, keeping productive beta chains. Records with the same CDR3 protein are collapsed into one entry carrying the most frequent genes and DNA. The V and J calls here are based on TCRdb, not the publication. Within this sample are around 1,200,000 distinct CDR3 sequences, with 35% to 40% of them counted one time only. The top ten constitute around 10% of the sample.

The germline V gene sets CDR1 to SNHLY and CDR2 to FYNNEI. The CDR3 runs 12 amino acids, cysteine and phenylalanine included. The read is trimmed to its CDR3 DNA, 36 bases read in frame from base 1. Hyperthyroidism patients were newly diagnosed, with disease duration under 2 months, and aged 18 to 65 years. Patients were excluded if they had other autoimmune diseases, uncontrolled infections, pregnancy or lactation. Clinical symptoms, serum thyroxine, TRAb, thyroid ultrasound and orbital computed tomography were used for diagnosis. Total RNA was extracted using Trizol reagent, and RNA quality was checked on an Agilent 2100 Bioanalyzer.

The rearranged chain carries TRBV2 and TRBJ1-4, with TRBD1 matching 8 junction bases. The sequence was obtained from an adult man with Graves' hyperthyroidism. Material: peripheral blood or thyroid tissue (not recorded which). Read as DNA, the sequence is TGTGCCAGCAGGGGCGAGGACAGGGTGGCTGTTTTT. The encoded protein is CASRGEDRVAVF.